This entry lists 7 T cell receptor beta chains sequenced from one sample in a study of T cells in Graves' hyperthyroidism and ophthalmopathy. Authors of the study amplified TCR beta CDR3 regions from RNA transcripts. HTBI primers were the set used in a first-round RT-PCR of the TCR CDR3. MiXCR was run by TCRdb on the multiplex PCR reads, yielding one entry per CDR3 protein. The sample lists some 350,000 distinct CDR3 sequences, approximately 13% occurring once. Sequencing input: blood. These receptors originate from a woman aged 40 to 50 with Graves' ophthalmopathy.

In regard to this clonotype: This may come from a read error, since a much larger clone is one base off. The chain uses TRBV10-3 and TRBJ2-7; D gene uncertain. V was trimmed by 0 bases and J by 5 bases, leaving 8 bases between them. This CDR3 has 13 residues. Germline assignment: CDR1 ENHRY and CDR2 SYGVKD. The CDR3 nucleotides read TGTGCCATCAGTGAGTCGAGGCGAGACGAGCAGTACTTC. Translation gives CAISESRRDEQYF.

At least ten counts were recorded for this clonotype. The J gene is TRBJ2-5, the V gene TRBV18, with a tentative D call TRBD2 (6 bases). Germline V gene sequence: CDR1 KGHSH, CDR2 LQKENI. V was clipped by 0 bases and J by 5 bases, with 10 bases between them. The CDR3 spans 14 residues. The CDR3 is CASSPPTRVETQYF. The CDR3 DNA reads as TGTGCCAGCTCACCACCGACTAGGGTGGAGACCCAGTACTTC. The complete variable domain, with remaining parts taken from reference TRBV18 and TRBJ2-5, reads NAGVMQNPRHLVRRRGQEARLRCSPMKGHSHVYWYRQLPEEGLKFMVYLQKENIIDESGMPKERFSAEFPKEGPSILRIQQVVRGDSAAYFCASSPPTRVETQYFGPGTRLLVL.

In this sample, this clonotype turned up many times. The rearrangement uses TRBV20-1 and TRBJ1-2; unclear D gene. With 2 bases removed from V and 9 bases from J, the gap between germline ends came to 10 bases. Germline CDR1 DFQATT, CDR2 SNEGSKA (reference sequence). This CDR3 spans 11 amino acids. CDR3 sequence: CSARISGSYTF. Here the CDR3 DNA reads TGCAGTGCTAGAATCTCGGGCAGCTACACCTTC.

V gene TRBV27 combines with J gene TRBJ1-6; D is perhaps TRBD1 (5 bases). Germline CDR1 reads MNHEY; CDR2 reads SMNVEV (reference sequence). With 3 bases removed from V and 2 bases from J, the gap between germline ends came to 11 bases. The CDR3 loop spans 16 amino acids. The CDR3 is CASSFKGFAYNSPLHF. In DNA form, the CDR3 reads TGTGCCAGCAGTTTCAAGGGGTTCGCCTATAATTCACCCCTCCACTTT.

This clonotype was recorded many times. For the CDR3, the DNA is TGTGCCAGCTCCCTACGGGACAGCCGGGTGGAGCAGTACTTC. As protein: CASSLRDSRVEQYF. This sequence joins TRBV18 and TRBJ2-7; 7 nucleotides agree with TRBD1. Germline V CDR1 and CDR2: KGHSH, LQKENI. This CDR3 has 14 residues. With V trimmed by 6 bases and J by 7 bases, 12 bases remained unmatched.

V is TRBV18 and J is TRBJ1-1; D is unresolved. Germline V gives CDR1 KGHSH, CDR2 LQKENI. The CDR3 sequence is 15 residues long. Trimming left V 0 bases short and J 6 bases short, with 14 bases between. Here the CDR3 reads CASSPPPPGSSEAFF. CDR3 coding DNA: TGTGCCAGCTCACCACCCCCTCCGGGAAGCTCTGAAGCTTTCTTT.

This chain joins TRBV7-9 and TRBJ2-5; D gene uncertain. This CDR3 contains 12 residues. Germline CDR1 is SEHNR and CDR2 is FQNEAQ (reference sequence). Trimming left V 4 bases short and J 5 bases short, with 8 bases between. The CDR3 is CASSSLRETQYF. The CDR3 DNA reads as TGTGCCAGCAGCTCATTAAGGGAGACCCAGTACTTC.